A selection of T cell receptor beta chains follows, all from one sample in a study of shared clonotypes between healthy human individuals. Assay used: immunoSEQ multiplex PCR; TCRdb lists only in-frame clones, some missing. The sample has about 990,000 clones, around three quarters seen once. What was sequenced was memory CD4+ T cells from PBMCs. These receptor sequences come from a man between 18 and 35 years old in good health. Some clones in this sample may be carry-over from other donors' samples. Each CDR3 is given with its conserved first and last residue. A D gene is named only where the DNA matches it firmly. Clone size is stated in some rows and not others, as once, few, many or a class when expanded.

NA | TRBD1 | TRBJ2-2 | TRBV4-1 | CASSARDRAGTGELFF | TGCGCCAGCAGCGCCCGGGACAGGGCGGGCACCGGGGAGCTGTTTTTT
NA | TRBD1 | TRBJ2-7 | TRBV19 | CASSISSPGGEQYF | TGTGCCAGTAGTATATCGTCGCCAGGGGGCGAGCAGTACTTC
NA | NA | TRBJ1-5 | TRBV2 | CASSVRDSNQPQHF | TGTGCCAGCAGTGTGAGGGATAGCAATCAGCCCCAGCATTTT
NA | TRBD1 | TRBJ2-7 | TRBV2 | CASSAGTGVPYEQYF | TGTGCCAGCAGCGCCGGGACAGGAGTCCCCTACGAGCAGTACTTC
once | NA | TRBJ2-1 | TRBV9 | CASSVLAASSYNEQFF | TGTGCCAGCAGCGTTTTAGCGGCAAGCTCCTACAATGAGCAGTTCTTC
NA | NA | TRBJ1-3 | TRBV6-1 | CASSEVATFFGNTIYF | TGTGCCAGCAGTGAAGTAGCCACGTTTTTCGGAAACACCATATATTTT
NA | NA | TRBJ2-7 | TRBV20-1 | CRGGDSYEQYF | TGCAGGGGGGGAGACTCCTACGAGCAGTACTTC
NA | NA | TRBJ2-1 | TRBV4-3 | CASSQDIRTIGTWEDNEQFF | TGCGCCAGCAGCCAAGATATCAGGACGATCGGGACATGGGAGGACAATGAGCAGTTCTTC
NA | NA | TRBJ2-7 | TRBV5-1 | CASSLAVGVGQYEQYF | TGCGCCAGCAGCTTGGCCGTTGGTGTGGGTCAGTATGAGCAGTACTTC
many | NA | TRBJ1-1 | TRBV9 | CASSVGQANTEAFF | TGTGCCAGCAGCGTAGGACAGGCGAATACTGAAGCTTTCTTT
NA | TRBD1 | TRBJ1-2 | TRBV28 | CASSSEGGRYGYTF | TGTGCCAGCAGCTCCGAAGGGGGCCGGTATGGCTACACCTTC
few | NA | TRBJ2-1 | TRBV4-1 | CASSQAGEQFF | TGCGCCAGCAGCCAAGCGGGTGAGCAGTTCTTC
NA | NA | TRBJ2-1 | TRBV5-8 | CASSFRYNEQFF | TGTGCCAGCAGCTTTAGATATAATGAGCAGTTCTTC
NA | NA | TRBJ1-1 | TRBV18 | CASSPPPGNTEAFF | TGTGCCAGCTCGCCTCCCCCGGGAAACACTGAAGCTTTCTTT
NA | TRBD1 | TRBJ1-1 | TRBV2 | CASSVDRANTEAFF | TGTGCCAGCAGCGTCGACAGGGCGAACACTGAAGCTTTCTTT
NA | NA | TRBJ1-1 | TRBV9 | CASSVRPNMNTEAFF | TGTGCCAGCAGCGTACGGCCCAATATGAACACTGAAGCTTTCTTT
NA | NA | TRBJ2-1 | TRBV5-4 | CASSSDSNEQFF | TGTGCCAGCAGCTCGGACAGTAATGAGCAGTTCTTC
NA | NA | TRBJ1-5 | TRBV7-9 | CASSLGLQQPQHF | TGTGCCAGCAGCTTGGGTTTGCAGCAGCCCCAGCATTTT
few | TRBD2 | TRBJ2-3 | TRBV7-8 | CASSSGLAGSVTDTQYF | TGTGCCAGCAGCTCGGGACTAGCGGGAAGCGTGACAGATACGCAGTATTTT
NA | NA | TRBJ2-3 | TRBV9 | CASTPRAGATDTQYF | TGTGCCAGCACCCCTCGGGCGGGGGCCACAGATACGCAGTATTTT
NA | NA | TRBJ2-5 | TRBV11-3 | CASSSGPGQTQYF | TGTGCCAGCAGCTCGGGGCCGGGGCAGACCCAGTACTTC
many | NA | TRBJ2-5 | TRBV30 | CAWSFTGLGETQYF | TGTGCCTGGAGTTTCACAGGATTAGGGGAGACCCAGTACTTC